This T cell receptor (delta chain) was documented in a study of Vδ1+ human thymocytes. Study-wide points: Thymic delta-chain repertoires held 15% to 20% Vdelta2 sequences and few Vdelta3, despite high sort purity. Donors shared many TRG clonotypes but few TRD clonotypes. Highly polyclonal TRG and TRD repertoires with Gaussian CDR3 length distributions appeared in thymus.

Extracted RNA was reverse transcribed into cDNA. CDR3 amplicons came from multiplex PCR with pooled V-gene forward and constant-region reverse primers. TCRdb reanalysed the multiplex PCR reads with CATT. Of about 75,000 delta-chain clones in the sample, around 30% were seen once. The sorted cells were CD3+ Vdelta1+ Vdelta2- thymocytes from alphabeta-depleted thymus. Vdelta1+ thymocyte sorts reached between roughly 97% and 99.6% purity. On this clone itself: Its antigen is still unknown.

This CDR3 region has 19 residues. V lost 0 bases and J lost 0; bases outside the gene matches: 10. Germline V gene lookup returns CDR1 TSWWSYY and CDR2 QGS. The sample comprised Vdelta1+ gamma-delta thymocytes from the thymus. As for subset: FACS-sorted CD3+ TCRalphabeta- TCRVdelta1+ TCRVdelta2- thymocytes. This sequence joins TRDV1 and TRDJ1; 10 nucleotides agree with TRDD3. The origin of this receptor is a boy younger than two who had congenital heart surgery. CDR3 in amino acids: CALGELFGTGGSYTDKLIF. For the CDR3, the DNA is TGTGCTCTTGGGGAACTCTTCGGTACTGGGGGATCGTACACCGATAAACTCATCTTT.